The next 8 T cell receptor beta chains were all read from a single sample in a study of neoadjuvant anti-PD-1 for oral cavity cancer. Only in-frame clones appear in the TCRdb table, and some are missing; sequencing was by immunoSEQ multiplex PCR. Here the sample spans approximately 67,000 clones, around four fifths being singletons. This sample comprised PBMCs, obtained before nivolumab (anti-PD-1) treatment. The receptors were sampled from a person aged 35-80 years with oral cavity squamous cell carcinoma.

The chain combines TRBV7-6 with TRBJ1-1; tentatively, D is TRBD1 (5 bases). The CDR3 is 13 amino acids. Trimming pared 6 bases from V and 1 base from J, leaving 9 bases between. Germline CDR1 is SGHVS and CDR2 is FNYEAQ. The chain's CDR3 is CASSRQQNTEAFF. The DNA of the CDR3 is TGTGCCAGCAGTAGACAGCAGAACACTGAAGCTTTCTTT. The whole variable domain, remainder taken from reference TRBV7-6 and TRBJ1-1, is GAGVSQSPRYKVTKRGQDVALRCDPISGHVSLYWYRQALGQGPEFLTYFNYEAQQDKSGLPNDRFSAERPEGSISTLTIQRTEQRDSAMYRCASSRQQNTEAFFGQGTRLTVV.

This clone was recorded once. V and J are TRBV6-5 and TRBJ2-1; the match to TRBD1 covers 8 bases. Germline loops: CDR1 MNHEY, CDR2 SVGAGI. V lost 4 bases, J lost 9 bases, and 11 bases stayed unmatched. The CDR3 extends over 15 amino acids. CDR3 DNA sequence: TGTGCCAGCAGTTTCCGCGGTGTACAGGGGGGTGAGCAGTTCTTC. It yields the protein CASSFRGVQGGEQFF.

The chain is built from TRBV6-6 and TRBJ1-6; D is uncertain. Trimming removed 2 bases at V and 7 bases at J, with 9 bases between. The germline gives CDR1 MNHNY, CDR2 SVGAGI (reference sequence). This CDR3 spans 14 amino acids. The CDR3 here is CASSYEASNSPLHF. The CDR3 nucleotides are TGTGCCAGCAGTTACGAGGCCTCCAATTCACCCCTCCACTTT.

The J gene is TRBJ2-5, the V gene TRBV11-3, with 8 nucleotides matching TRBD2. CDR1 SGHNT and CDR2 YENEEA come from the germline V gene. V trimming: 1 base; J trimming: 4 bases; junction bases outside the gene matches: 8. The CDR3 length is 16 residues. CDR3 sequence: CASSLGRTSLGETQYF. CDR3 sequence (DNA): TGTGCCAGCAGCTTAGGTCGGACTAGCTTGGGAGAGACCCAGTACTTC.

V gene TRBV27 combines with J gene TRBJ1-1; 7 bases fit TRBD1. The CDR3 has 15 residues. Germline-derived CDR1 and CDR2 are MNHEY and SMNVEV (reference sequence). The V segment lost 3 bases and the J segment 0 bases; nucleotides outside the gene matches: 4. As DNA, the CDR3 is TGTGCCAGCAGTTTGGGACAGCCTATGAACACTGAAGCTTTCTTT. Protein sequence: CASSLGQPMNTEAFF.

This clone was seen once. The CDR3 nucleotides read TGTGCCAGCAGCGTAGCTAGCGGGGTCTCCTACGAGCAGTACTTC. The encoded protein is CASSVASGVSYEQYF. The chain links TRBV9 to TRBJ2-7; 9 nucleotides match TRBD2. In germline, CDR1 is SGDLS, CDR2 YYNGEE. J was trimmed by 0 bases and V by 0 bases; bases with no gene match: 1. The CDR3 extends over 15 amino acids.

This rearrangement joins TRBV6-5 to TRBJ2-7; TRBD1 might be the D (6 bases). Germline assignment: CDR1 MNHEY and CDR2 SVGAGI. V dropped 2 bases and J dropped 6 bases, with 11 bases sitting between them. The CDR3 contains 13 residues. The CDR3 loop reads CASSYVGAGEQYF. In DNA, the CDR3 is TGTGCCAGCAGTTACGTGGGGGCCGGCGAGCAGTACTTC.

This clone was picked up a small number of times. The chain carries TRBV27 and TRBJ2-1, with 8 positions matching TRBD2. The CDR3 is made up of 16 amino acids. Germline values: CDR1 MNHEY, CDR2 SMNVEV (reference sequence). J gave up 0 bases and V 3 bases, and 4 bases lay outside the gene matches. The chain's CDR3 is CASSFSGTNSYNEQFF. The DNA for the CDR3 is TGTGCCAGCAGTTTTAGCGGGACGAACTCCTACAATGAGCAGTTCTTC.